Below, 30 T cell receptor beta chains from the same sample are listed, as sequenced in a study of T-cell reconstitution after alpha-beta-depleted transplantation in children. Using unique molecular identifiers, the investigators prepared the TCRbeta library. TCRdb re-called the PCR reads through MiXCR, storing one row per CDR3 protein. The data hold 15,000 to 20,000 distinct CDR3 sequences, with 12% observed a single time. The sample consisted of PBMCs, mostly from graft donor cells, taken 180 days after TCRalphabeta/CD19-depleted stem cell transplant. These receptor sequences come from a boy under three years old who had a stem cell transplant for Wiskott-Aldrich syndrome, so the T cells may come from the graft donor.

The chain employs TRBV20-1 and TRBJ1-6; D is uncertain. This CDR3 is 13 amino acids long. With 3 bases removed from V and 9 bases from J, the gap between germline ends came to 12 bases. In germline, CDR1 is DFQATT, CDR2 SNEGSKA (reference sequence). CDR3: CSASKGLFSPLHF. The CDR3 nucleotides are TGCAGTGCTAGCAAGGGTTTGTTTTCACCCCTCCACTTT.

The count of this clonotype is one. CDR3 in DNA: TGTGCCAGCAGCTTGGTACCGACGGATAGCAATCAGCCCCAGCATTTT. This codes for CASSLVPTDSNQPQHF. The chain employs TRBV5-5 and TRBJ1-5, with D uncertain. V was trimmed by 0 bases and J by 0 bases, leaving 10 bases between them. This CDR3 has 16 amino acids. Germline V gene lookup returns CDR1 SGHKS and CDR2 YYEKEE (reference sequence).

This clonotype was picked up many times. The chain uses TRBV24-1 and TRBJ1-2; 9 nucleotides line up with TRBD1. Germline CDR1 is KGHDR and CDR2 is SFDVKD. The CDR3 has 15 amino acids. V lost 1 base, J lost 7 bases, and 6 bases stayed unmatched. The CDR3 bases are TGTGCCACCAGTGATTTTGGACAGGGGACGGGTGGCTACACCTTC. Its translation is CATSDFGQGTGGYTF.

This clonotype occurred many times. The chain employs TRBV29-1 and TRBJ2-5, with no clear D. The CDR3 has 12 residues. Trimming took off 7 bases at V and 1 base at J, with 10 bases between the two ends. The germline gives CDR1 SQVTM, CDR2 ANQGSEA. The DNA of the CDR3 is TGCAGCGGGAATGATTTCCAAGAGACCCAGTACTTC. Translating it yields CSGNDFQETQYF.

At least ten counts were recorded for this clonotype. The chain recombines TRBV20-1 with TRBJ2-2, with TRBD2 matching 8 bases. From germline, CDR1 is DFQATT and CDR2 SNEGSKA (reference sequence). The V segment lost 3 bases and the J segment 3 bases; nucleotides outside the gene matches: 0. The CDR3 spans 13 residues. CDR3 in DNA: TGCAGTGCTAGCGGGAGGGACACCGGGGAGCTGTTTTTT. Protein: CSASGRDTGELFF.

The sample holds many counts of this clonotype. The chain couples TRBV29-1 to TRBJ2-1; the match to TRBD2 covers 7 bases. The CDR3 is made up of 13 amino acids. CDR1 is SQVTM and CDR2 is ANQGSEA in the germline V gene. The trim removed 3 bases at V and 3 bases at J, leaving 2 bases unmatched. The CDR3, as DNA: TGCAGCGTTGAGGGGGGGAACTACAATGAGCAGTTCTTC. Encoded protein: CSVEGGNYNEQFF.

This clonotype was seen more than once but under ten times. This chain joins TRBV4-3 and TRBJ2-1, with 10 bases lining up with TRBD2. The CDR3 loop spans 16 amino acids. Germline assignment: CDR1 LGHNA and CDR2 YSLEER. V was pared by 4 bases and J by 7 bases, with 10 bases of the junction left unmatched. The CDR3 loop reads CASSRTGLAERNEQFF. CDR3 coding DNA: TGCGCCAGCAGCCGGACCGGACTAGCGGAGCGGAATGAGCAGTTCTTC.

This clonotype came up many times. V gene TRBV7-9 combines with J gene TRBJ1-2, with D hard to call. V was trimmed by 2 bases and J by 4 bases, leaving 8 bases between them. The germline CDR1 and CDR2 sequences are SEHNR and FQNEAQ (reference sequence). The CDR3 runs to 13 residues. CDR3 nucleotides: TGTGCCAGCAGCTTAAACGACATCTATGGCTACACCTTC. Protein product: CASSLNDIYGYTF.

The chain recombines TRBV2 with TRBJ2-7; tentatively, D is TRBD1 (6 bases). Trimming pared 6 bases from V and 2 bases from J, leaving 17 bases between. CDR3 size: 15 residues. Germline V CDR1 and CDR2: SNHLY, FYNNEI. The CDR3 DNA reads TGTGCCAGCAGCCCCACCGGGACACTAACCTACGAGCAGTACTTC. It specifies CASSPTGTLTYEQYF.

The table lists this clonotype with a few counts. The chain has TRBV15 and TRBJ2-1; D unresolved. The CDR3 extends over 17 amino acids. Per germline, CDR1 LNHNV and CDR2 YYDKDF (reference sequence). V shed 2 bases and J shed 5 bases, with 19 bases lying between them. CDR3 sequence reads: CATSRLPSPGGNNEQFF. In DNA, the CDR3 is TGTGCCACCAGCAGACTTCCCTCGCCGGGCGGTAACAATGAGCAGTTCTTC.

This clonotype has at least ten counts. DNA of the CDR3: TGCGCCAGCAGCTCAACCCCGGGACTAGCGGGAGGGACCTACAATGAGCAGTTCTTC. It yields the protein CASSSTPGLAGGTYNEQFF. The chain links TRBV5-1 to TRBJ2-1; 16 positions match TRBD2. The J segment lost 2 bases and the V segment lost 3 bases, leaving 8 bases of the junction unmatched. The CDR3 is made up of 19 amino acids. Looked up from germline, CDR1 is SGHRS and CDR2 is YFSETQ.

This clonotype was recorded at least ten times. The rearrangement links TRBV7-2 to TRBJ1-5, with D possibly being TRBD1 (6 bases). Germline CDR1 reads SGHTA; CDR2 reads FQGNSA. CDR3 length: 14 residues. V lost 2 bases and J 1 base, leaving 6 bases between the germline ends. In DNA form, the CDR3 reads TGTGCCAGCAGCTTAACAGGGAGCAATCAGCCCCAGCATTTT. It specifies CASSLTGSNQPQHF.

This clonotype has at least ten counts. V is TRBV24-1 and J is TRBJ2-5; no clear D. V was clipped by 1 base and J by 3 bases, with 2 bases between them. CDR1 KGHDR and CDR2 SFDVKD come from the germline V gene. The CDR3 consists of 12 residues. The CDR3 region is CATSDFKETQYF. The CDR3 DNA follows: TGTGCCACCAGTGATTTCAAAGAGACCCAGTACTTC.

This clonotype was seen many times. The chain employs TRBV7-9 and TRBJ2-3; TRBD2 is a possible D gene (6 bases). Germline V gene data show CDR1 as SEHNR and CDR2 as FQNEAQ (reference sequence). With 5 bases removed from V and 3 bases from J, the gap between germline ends came to 18 bases. The CDR3 extends over 16 amino acids. The CDR3 DNA sequence: TGTGCCAGCAGCCACAACCGTCTAGCGCTGACAGATACGCAGTATTTT. Residues: CASSHNRLALTDTQYF. Supplemented by reference TRBV7-9 and TRBJ2-3, the full variable domain reads DTGVSQNPRHKITKRGQNVTFRCDPISEHNRLYWYRQTLGQGPEFLTYFQNEAQLEKSRLLSDRFSAERPKGSFSTLEIQRTEQGDSAMYLCASSHNRLALTDTQYFGPGTRLTVL.

This clonotype showed up just a few times. This chain links TRBV27 with TRBJ1-5; D might be TRBD1 (5 bases). The CDR3 spans 15 residues. CDR1 MNHEY and CDR2 SMNVEV come from the germline V gene (reference sequence). Trimming took off 3 bases at V and 3 bases at J, with 12 bases between the two ends. In DNA form, the CDR3 reads TGTGCCAGCAGTTTGTACGGGACTGACAATCAGCCCCAGCATTTT. Protein: CASSLYGTDNQPQHF.

At least ten counts were recorded for this clonotype. V and J are TRBV18 and TRBJ1-6, with 7 bases matching TRBD1. V shed 2 bases and J 1 base; nucleotides not matched to a gene: 5. The germline gives CDR1 KGHSH, CDR2 LQKENI. The CDR3 totals 17 residues. The CDR3 here is CASSPKAGGSYNSPLHF. DNA for the CDR3: TGTGCCAGCTCACCAAAGGCAGGGGGTTCCTATAATTCACCCCTCCACTTT.

The chain carries TRBV20-1 and TRBJ2-1; 9 nucleotides match TRBD1. The CDR3 is made up of 14 amino acids. Germline lookup yields CDR1 DFQATT and CDR2 SNEGSKA (reference sequence). The trim removed 3 bases at V and 13 bases at J, leaving 13 bases unmatched. Written as DNA, the CDR3 is TGCAGTGCTAGTCCGACAGGGGGGCAAGAGACCCAGTTCTTC. Translation: CSASPTGGQETQFF.

This clonotype was observed many times. This chain uses TRBV19 with TRBJ2-1; 10 positions match TRBD1. CDR1 LNHDA and CDR2 SQIVND come from the germline V gene (reference sequence). CDR3 length: 16 amino acids. Germline trimming cut 4 bases from V and 10 bases from J; bases unmatched to any gene: 13. The CDR3 DNA is TGTGCCAGTAGTACGACACCGGGACAGGGGTTTTGGGAGCAGTTCTTC. It encodes CASSTTPGQGFWEQFF. The full variable domain, with the rest looked up from reference TRBV19 and TRBJ2-1, is DGGITQSPKYLFRKEGQNVTLSCEQNLNHDAMYWYRQDPGQGLRLIYYSQIVNDFQKGDIAEGYSVSREKKESFPLTVTSAQKNPTAFYLCASSTTPGQGFWEQFFGPGTRLTVL.

In its sample, this clonotype was seen a few times. The CDR3 here is CASTLGFEQFF. DNA of the CDR3: TGTGCCAGCACCCTGGGGTTTGAGCAGTTCTTC. The chain uses TRBV12-3 or TRBV12-4 and TRBJ2-1; D is uncertain. CDR3 length equals 11 residues. The V and J ends lost 7 bases and 9 bases respectively, with 10 bases between them.

This clonotype was detected ten times or more. This rearrangement joins TRBV18 to TRBJ2-3; D is unresolved. Looked up from germline, CDR1 is KGHSH and CDR2 is LQKENI. Trimming took 6 bases from V and 2 from J, leaving 6 bases between them. The CDR3 is made up of 12 amino acids. In nucleotides, the CDR3 is TGTGCCAGCTCTCCTAACACAGATACGCAGTATTTT. Encoded protein: CASSPNTDTQYF.

This clonotype was counted ten times or more. The rearrangement uses TRBV4-1 and TRBJ2-1; either TRBD1 or TRBD2 may fit D (5 bases each). Germline V gene sequence: CDR1 MGHRA, CDR2 YSYEKL. The CDR3 length is 15 residues. V lost 5 bases to trimming and J lost 2 bases, with 13 bases between them. The CDR3 nucleotides are TGCGCCAGCAGCTCCAGAGGGGATGCCTACAATGAGCAGTTCTTC. Encoded protein: CASSSRGDAYNEQFF.

Only a few counts were recorded for this clonotype. Mismatch with germline at one junction end may stem from a read error. The chain employs TRBV6-2 or TRBV6-3 and TRBJ1-5, with TRBD1 matching over 7 bases. Looked up from germline, CDR1 is MNHEY and CDR2 is SVGEGT. The CDR3 loop spans 21 amino acids. The CDR3 protein is CASTYPLRTYRGPESNQPQHF. In nucleotides, the CDR3 is TGTGCCAGCACTTACCCACTTAGGACTTACAGGGGACCAGAGAGCAATCAGCCCCAGCATTTC.

This clonotype was counted ten times or more. The V and J genes are TRBV28 and TRBJ1-4, with 9 bases matching TRBD1. The CDR3 extends over 16 amino acids. V lost 6 bases and J lost 8; bases outside the gene matches: 13. The germline V gene encodes CDR1 MDHEN and CDR2 SYDVKM. The CDR3 region is CASSKRTGGSKEKLFF. The CDR3 region has the DNA TGTGCCAGCAGCAAGCGTACAGGGGGCTCAAAGGAAAAACTGTTTTTT.

This clonotype was seen at least ten times. The chain employs TRBV6-1 and TRBJ1-5; TRBD1 agrees at 8 bases. The V gene's germline CDR1 is MNHNS and CDR2 SASEGT. The CDR3 sequence is 14 residues long. With 2 bases clipped from V and 5 bases from J, the junction kept 2 bases outside the gene matches. The DNA of the CDR3 is TGTGCCAGCAGTGAACGACAGGGGCATCAGCCCCAGCATTTT. Protein sequence: CASSERQGHQPQHF.

This chain joins TRBV7-9 and TRBJ1-1; the match to TRBD1 covers 7 bases. Germline V gene lookup returns CDR1 SEHNR and CDR2 FQNEAQ (reference sequence). The CDR3 is 13 residues long. With V trimmed by 8 bases and J by 0 bases, 3 bases remained unmatched. CDR3 DNA: TGTGCCAGCGGACAGGAAATGAACACTGAAGCTTTCTTT. It yields the protein CASGQEMNTEAFF.

This clonotype was seen ten or more times. The chain's CDR3 is CASSSGRGGAGYGYTF. CDR3 nucleotides: TGTGCCAGCAGCTCAGGTCGAGGGGGCGCGGGTTATGGCTACACCTTC. V and J are TRBV7-9 and TRBJ1-2; 7 nucleotides agree with TRBD1. Trimming at V came to 4 bases and at J to 5 bases, leaving 13 bases not matched to a gene. The CDR3 runs to 16 residues. Germline CDR1 reads SEHNR; CDR2 reads FQNEAQ (reference sequence).

The chain joins TRBV11-2 to TRBJ2-6, with D perhaps matching TRBD1 or TRBD2 (6 bases each). With 6 bases removed from V and 0 bases from J, the gap between germline ends came to 18 bases. In germline, CDR1 is SGHAT, CDR2 FQNNGV. This CDR3 has 18 amino acids. CDR3 nucleotide sequence: TGTGCCAGCAGTCCTAGGGGGGCCCTATCCTCTGGGGCCAACGTCCTGACTTTC. It codes for CASSPRGALSSGANVLTF.

This clonotype was observed a handful of times. The chain recombines TRBV20-1 with TRBJ2-2; 15 nucleotides align to TRBD2. This CDR3 is 17 amino acids long. The germline V gene encodes CDR1 DFQATT and CDR2 SNEGSKA (reference sequence). V gave up 3 bases and J gave up 4 bases; unmatched junction bases: 6. The CDR3 spells CSASGLAGGPVTGELFF. DNA of the CDR3: TGCAGTGCTAGCGGACTAGCGGGAGGGCCCGTCACCGGGGAGCTGTTTTTT.

The chain recombines TRBV7-9 with TRBJ2-3; the D gene could be TRBD1 or TRBD2 (5 bases each). This CDR3 has 16 residues. The germline CDR1 and CDR2 sequences are SEHNR and FQNEAQ (reference sequence). The V end was cut by 2 bases, the J end by 2 bases, with 14 bases between. CDR3: CASSLIGVGATDTQYF. CDR3 sequence (DNA): TGTGCCAGCAGCTTAATAGGCGTCGGGGCCACAGATACGCAGTATTTT. Together with reference TRBV7-9 and TRBJ2-3, the CDR3 gives the full variable domain: DTGVSQNPRHKITKRGQNVTFRCDPISEHNRLYWYRQTLGQGPEFLTYFQNEAQLEKSRLLSDRFSAERPKGSFSTLEIQRTEQGDSAMYLCASSLIGVGATDTQYFGPGTRLTVL.

J is TRBJ2-5 and V is TRBV7-9; the D gene is possibly TRBD1 (6 bases). The CDR3 loop spans 15 amino acids. Trimming left V 6 bases short and J 0 bases short, with 14 bases between. The germline V gene has CDR1 SEHNR and CDR2 FQNEAQ (reference sequence). This CDR3 is CASSRDILYQETQYF. As DNA, the CDR3 is TGTGCCAGCAGTCGGGACATACTGTACCAAGAGACCCAGTACTTC.